This T cell receptor beta chain was profiled in a study of shared clonotypes between healthy human individuals (dated by TCRdb to about 2020). Background on the whole study: A couple of women and three men aged 18 to 49 years were included in the cohort. For each donor, CD4 naive and CD4 memory were each run on three plates, CD8 naive on two plates, and CD8 memory on one plate. To estimate repertoire size and how much clonotype sharing occurs between individuals, the study deeply sequenced the blood TCR repertoires of five healthy adults. Different laboratories and diverse techniques were used to prepare libraries and sequence TCR repertoires, to increase sequencing depth and limit assay-specific biases. Per donor, leukapheresis produced somewhere between about 0.94 and 9.5 billion PBMCs. The investigation overall reported the following: Because the study included only a small number of donors, the genetic and exposure-history diversity represented was limited. Incomplete sequencing was indicated by rarefaction of sorted-subset datasets, despite the large sequencing depth. Only blood was sampled, and tissue TCR repertoires likely differ from those in blood. Larger estimated clonotype richness was generally found for naive subsets than for memory subsets. Based on pairwise subsampling, the degree of clonotype sharing among donors was expected to be affected by sequencing depth. Clonotypes shared by all four sorted-subset donors showed higher generation probabilities than non-shared clonotypes. About 5% of naive CD4, around 3.6% of naive CD8, roughly 2.5% of memory CD4, and approximately 0.39% of memory CD8 clonotypes were shared across a few donors.

V is shortened by 5 bases, J by 2 bases, and the region joining them spans 12 bases. The CDR3, cysteine through phenylalanine, is 14 amino acids long. Only the CDR3 part of the read is kept: 42 bases, read in frame from the first base. The germline V gene sets CDR1 to MDHEN and CDR2 to SYDVKM. The donors were healthy, HIV-negative adults with no recently reported acute infections or vaccinations. All donors were Caucasian adults living in Nashville, Tennessee, USA. Magnetic negative selection was used to enrich CD4+ T cells, after which naive cells were positively selected on CD45RA and the negative fraction became the memory subset. Blood was obtained by leukapheresis, after which PBMCs were separated by Ficoll-Histopaque density gradient centrifugation and cryopreserved in liquid nitrogen vapor phase. Analytical flow cytometry was used to check the purity and quantity of every magnetically sorted T cell population. Genomic DNA was isolated from each sorted fraction and quantified by UV absorbance on a Nanodrop 2000c.

Points on this clone: The antigen it recognizes is unknown. No base quality values were provided; no much bigger clone lies one nucleotide off.

Using the deep immunoSEQ assay, TCR CDR3 regions were amplified from genomic DNA by multiplex PCR. Genomic DNA extracted from each cell subset was distributed evenly over all wells of several immunoSEQ 96-well plates, and each plate served as one replicate. For sorted subsets, each replicate PCR was loaded with roughly 190 ng genomic DNA, equivalent to some 31,000 T cell genomes. Purified libraries were quantified with a Qubit 3.0 fluorometer, sized on a Bioanalyzer 2100, and re-quantified with the KAPA Library Quantification kit. Every immunoSEQ 96-well plate was sequenced on a dedicated single-read 150-cycle Illumina NextSeq 550 flow cell. From the authors' description of their analysis: Because the immunoSEQ output held only junctional sequences and lacked quality scores, the filtering could not match the filtering applied to full-length reads. Sequences were annotated with PyIR, a Python wrapper for IgBLAST v1.9, and V/J genes and CDR3 were assigned using IMGT germline references. Reads with weak V/J assignments (E-value above 1e-6), missing CDR3, stop codons, out-of-frame junctions, or ambiguous translated residues were removed. V3J clonotypes were defined as sequences sharing an identical inferred V gene, J gene, and CDR3 amino acid sequence. The percentage overlap between two repertoires was calculated by dividing the number of shared unique clonotypes by the size of the smaller repertoire. Repertoire richness was assessed with RTK rarefaction, the Chao1 estimator, and Recon v2.1 estimates of unobserved clonotypes. Generation probabilities for all TCRbeta clonotypes obtained by the gDNA method from several donors were computed using OLGA. TCRdb obtained this table from immuneACCESS and retained in-frame rearrangements with V and J assigned. These tables miss some clones; where compared with another copy, unresolved V genes account for less than half of the shortfall, and the remainder is unexplained. D and trimming come from the DNA, and the V and J calls and clone size come from that table. The sample table holds 180,000 or so clones, of which roughly 91% were seen once. The ten largest clones represent around 0.067% of the sample.

The sequence derives from a woman younger than 45 in good health. Sequencing used naive CD4+ T cells sorted from blood. The cell subset or site label corresponds to: CD45RA+ positively selected. Rearrangement joined TRBV28 to TRBJ1-1, with the D gene too uncertain to name. The DNA sequence is as follows: TGTGCCAGCAGTCCGGGCGGGTATAACACTGAAGCTTTCTTT. The resulting protein is CASSPGGYNTEAFF.